These 19 T cell receptor beta chains came from one sample sequenced in a study of blood T cell repertoires in COVID-19. Measured with immunoSEQ multiplex PCR; TCRdb has only the in-frame clones, and not every one. Among some 27,000 clones listed, about nine tenths were seen once. The sequenced material came from peripheral blood. The receptors shown here come from a man aged 50 to 59 with active COVID-19.

A few counts support this clone. V gene TRBV7-8 combines with J gene TRBJ2-2; D is possibly TRBD1 (6 bases). The CDR3 length is 17 residues. Germline values: CDR1 SGHVS, CDR2 FQNEAQ. Deletions cut 2 bases from V and 4 bases from J, with 17 bases between. The CDR3 DNA reads TGTGCCAGCAGCTTACATGTCAGGGGCCCTACCACCGGGGAGCTGTTTTTT. Translation gives CASSLHVRGPTTGELFF.

This chain connects TRBV29-1 to TRBJ2-7; maybe TRBD2 (5 bases). V shed 4 bases and J shed 3 bases, with 7 bases lying between them. This CDR3 contains 11 residues. Germline V gene sequence: CDR1 SQVTM, CDR2 ANQGSEA. The chain's CDR3 is CSVVEGYEQYV. In DNA form, the CDR3 reads TGCAGCGTTGTCGAGGGCTACGAGCAGTACGTC.

The rearrangement joins TRBV6-5 to TRBJ2-3, with 9 bases identical to TRBD1. CDR3 length: 13 amino acids. CDR1 is MNHEY and CDR2 is SVGAGI in the germline V gene. V trimming: 6 bases; J trimming: 5 bases; junction bases outside the gene matches: 3. The CDR3 region is CASSRDREDTQYF. The CDR3 DNA reads TGTGCCAGCAGCAGGGACAGGGAAGATACGCAGTATTTT.

DNA of the CDR3: TGCGCCAGCAGCTGGACAGGGGTCAACACTGAAGCTTTCTTT. It codes for CASSWTGVNTEAFF. The V gene is TRBV5-1, the J gene TRBJ1-1, with 9 bases fitting TRBD1. The V segment lost 3 bases and the J segment 2 bases; nucleotides outside the gene matches: 2. The germline gives CDR1 SGHRS, CDR2 YFSETQ. CDR3 length equals 14 residues.

V and J are TRBV11-3 and TRBJ1-1; D unclear. CDR1 SGHNT and CDR2 YENEEA come from the germline V gene. There are 14 residues in the CDR3. V was cut by 1 base and J by 4 bases, with 10 bases left in between. The CDR3 sequence: CASSLVELSTEAFF. CDR3 DNA: TGTGCCAGCAGCTTAGTTGAGTTGAGCACTGAAGCTTTCTTT.

This clone was seen only a few times. The chain joins TRBV5-4 to TRBJ2-7; 7 bases agree with TRBD1. Germline V gene data show CDR1 as SGHNT and CDR2 as YYREEE (reference sequence). This CDR3 is built from 13 residues. J gave up 2 bases and V 4 bases, and 3 bases lay outside the gene matches. The CDR3 DNA follows: TGTGCCAGCAGCCCGGGGACAGCCTACGAGCAGTACTTC. Translating gives CASSPGTAYEQYF.

V and J are TRBV11-3 and TRBJ1-2, with D perhaps matching TRBD1 (5 bases). In germline, CDR1 is SGHNT, CDR2 YENEEA. CDR3 length: 15 residues. Trimming stripped 0 bases from V and 3 bases from J, with 11 bases between. The CDR3, as DNA: TGTGCCAGCAGCTTAGAAGGAGGGGCCGACTATGGCTACACCTTC. Protein: CASSLEGGADYGYTF.

V usage is TRBV30 and J usage is TRBJ1-5; D remains unclear. V was pared by 0 bases and J by 2 bases, with 8 bases between. The CDR3 is 14 amino acids. Per the germline V gene, CDR1 is GTSNPN and CDR2 is SVGIG (reference sequence). The DNA for the CDR3 is TGTGCCTGGAGTGTATTGGCGGGCAATCAGCCCCAGCATTTT. Translated, it gives CAWSVLAGNQPQHF.

The chain joins TRBV27 to TRBJ1-2; 7 nucleotides align to TRBD1. V shed 3 bases, J shed 4 bases, and the junction held 11 bases outside the gene matches. The CDR3 covers 16 residues. Germline CDR1 MNHEY, CDR2 SMNVEV (reference sequence). In nucleotides, the CDR3 is TGTGCCAGCAGTTTCCGCCCGGCGACAGGGCTCTATGGCTACACCTTC. Translated: CASSFRPATGLYGYTF.

The chain combines TRBV24-1 with TRBJ2-2; 8 bases line up with TRBD2. V lost 5 bases, J lost 4 bases, and 5 bases stayed unmatched. The CDR3 totals 15 residues. Germline V gene data show CDR1 as KGHDR and CDR2 as SFDVKD. The CDR3 region is CATSGSGVFTGELFF. CDR3 nucleotide sequence: TGTGCCACCAGTGGTAGCGGGGTCTTCACCGGGGAGCTGTTTTTT.

The gene calls are TRBV2 and TRBJ1-5; D remains unclear. Germline V gene lookup returns CDR1 SNHLY and CDR2 FYNNEI. The ends were cut back, 4 bases at V and 0 bases at J, with 16 bases in the middle. CDR3 length: 17 residues. CDR3 protein: CASSVTNGGYSNQPQHF. The CDR3 DNA reads as TGTGCCAGCAGTGTGACCAACGGAGGGTATAGCAATCAGCCCCAGCATTTT.

The chain joins TRBV12-3 or TRBV12-4 to TRBJ1-2; 7 nucleotides align to TRBD1. The CDR3 is 13 amino acids. V was clipped by 3 bases and J by 10 bases; unmatched bases: 8. In DNA form, the CDR3 reads TGTGCCAGCAGTTTCGACAGGGTAGGGGACTACACCTTC. It translates to CASSFDRVGDYTF.

The chain uses TRBV4-1 and TRBJ2-2; possibly TRBD2 for D (6 bases). The CDR3 sequence is 14 residues long. Per the germline V gene, CDR1 is MGHRA and CDR2 is YSYEKL. With 5 bases removed from V and 4 bases from J, the gap between germline ends came to 11 bases. DNA of the CDR3: TGCGCCAGCAGCGGGAGGATTTTCACCGGGGAGCTGTTTTTT. This gives the protein CASSGRIFTGELFF.

A note on this clone: Its ends do not fully match the called genes, so a read error is possible. V and J are TRBV7-7 and TRBJ2-2, with D unresolved. CDR1 is SSHAT and CDR2 is FNYEAQ in the germline V gene (reference sequence). This CDR3 has 15 amino acids. The CDR3 DNA is TGTGCTAGCAGCACAAAAACAGAGAACAGCGGGGAGCTGTTTTTT. It encodes CASSTKTENSGELFF.

This CDR3 is CASSIQPTGSGNTIYF. The CDR3 nucleotides are TGTGCCAGTAGTATACAACCCACAGGCTCTGGAAACACCATATATTTT. The chain is built from TRBV19 and TRBJ1-3; D is perhaps TRBD1 (5 bases). Per the germline V gene, CDR1 is LNHDA and CDR2 is SQIVND (reference sequence). V lost 2 bases, J lost 0 bases, and 11 bases lay in between. The CDR3 totals 16 residues. Complete variable domain (other parts from reference TRBV19 and TRBJ1-3): DGGITQSPKYLFRKEGQNVTLSCEQNLNHDAMYWYRQDPGQGLRLIYYSQIVNDFQKGDIAEGYSVSREKKESFPLTVTSAQKNPTAFYLCASSIQPTGSGNTIYFGEGSWLTVV.

This chain links TRBV28 with TRBJ2-7, with a possible D match to TRBD1 (6 bases). The CDR3 has 16 residues. CDR1 is MDHEN and CDR2 is SYDVKM in the germline V gene. Trimming shortened V by 4 bases and J by 2 bases, and 18 bases separated the two germline ends. CDR3 region: CASSSLIGQPPYEQYF. The CDR3 bases are TGTGCCAGCAGTTCACTTATCGGACAGCCTCCCTACGAGCAGTACTTC.

This chain connects TRBV9 to TRBJ2-5, with a possible D match to TRBD2 (5 bases). This CDR3 comprises 15 residues. V lost 4 bases and J 1 base, leaving 14 bases between the germline ends. CDR1 and CDR2 (germline): SGDLS, YYNGEE. The CDR3 DNA is TGTGCCAGCAGCAGAGGGCCCATGGCCCAAGAGACCCAGTACTTC. This codes for CASSRGPMAQETQYF.

The chain has TRBV6-5 and TRBJ1-3, with D perhaps TRBD1 (6 bases). Trimming left V 6 bases short and J 3 bases short, with 15 bases between. The CDR3 has 15 residues. Germline assignment: CDR1 MNHEY and CDR2 SVGAGI. The CDR3 coding sequence is TGTGCCAGCAGCCGTAAGAGGGGGAGTGGAAACACCATATATTTT. Protein sequence: CASSRKRGSGNTIYF.

The genes are TRBV24-1 and TRBJ2-3; 12 positions match TRBD1. The CDR3 extends over 16 amino acids. The germline gives CDR1 KGHDR, CDR2 SFDVKD. V lost 5 bases and J lost 6; bases outside the gene matches: 8. In DNA form, the CDR3 reads TGTGCCACCAGTGCATGGGGGACAGGGGGCTTGGATACGCAGTATTTT. Translating gives CATSAWGTGGLDTQYF.